Below, 14 T cell receptor beta chains from the same sample are listed, as sequenced in a study of glioma-infiltrating T cells after dendritic cell vaccination. The time point was: after dendritic cell vaccination, including at tumor progression/relapse. The method was immunoSEQ multiplex PCR; TCRdb's version includes in-frame clones alone and lacks a portion of them. The data hold tens of thousands of clones, with 85% observed a single time. The sequencing here drew on blood, taken after dendritic cell vaccination. The receptor set was obtained from a human donor with glioblastoma.

The genes are TRBV5-5 and TRBJ1-2; tentatively, D is TRBD1 (5 bases). The CDR3 contains 13 residues. Germline V gives CDR1 SGHKS, CDR2 YYEKEE (reference sequence). V shed 2 bases and J shed 4 bases, with 9 bases lying between them. In DNA form, the CDR3 reads TGTGCCAGCAGCTTCTCCGGGGGCTATGGCTACACCTTC. Its translation is CASSFSGGYGYTF.

The gene calls are TRBV5-8 and TRBJ2-1; 7 bases fit TRBD2. The germline V gene encodes CDR1 SGHTS and CDR2 YDEGEE. This CDR3 is built from 15 residues. Trimming at V came to 2 bases and at J to 0 bases, leaving 2 bases not matched to a gene. The CDR3, as DNA: TGTGCCAGCAGCTTTCGCGGGAGCTCCTACAATGAGCAGTTCTTC. It codes for CASSFRGSSYNEQFF.

The table lists this clone with a few counts. The rearrangement uses TRBV6-1 and TRBJ1-6; D remains ambiguous. Germline V gene data show CDR1 as MNHNS and CDR2 as SASEGT. The CDR3 sequence is 14 residues long. Trimming took 8 bases from V and 2 from J, leaving 10 bases between them. CDR3 loop: CASCIGTYNSPLHF. The CDR3 region has the DNA TGTGCCAGCTGCATCGGGACCTATAATTCACCCCTCCACTTT.

V is TRBV19 and J is TRBJ2-3, with 13 bases that match TRBD2. V lost 6 bases, J lost 0 bases, and 0 bases stayed unmatched. The CDR3 totals 15 residues. Germline CDR1 is LNHDA and CDR2 is SQIVND (reference sequence). Here the CDR3 reads CASRGLAGSTDTQYF. DNA of the CDR3: TGTGCCAGTAGGGGACTAGCGGGAAGCACAGATACGCAGTATTTT.

This rearrangement joins TRBV28 to TRBJ2-3; 12 bases agree with TRBD2. Trimming cost V 7 bases and J 6 bases; bases outside gene matches: 11. There are 16 residues in the CDR3. The germline V gene has CDR1 MDHEN and CDR2 SYDVKM. The CDR3 reads CASNTLAGGPRDTQYF. The DNA for the CDR3 is TGTGCCAGCAATACCCTAGCGGGAGGGCCGCGGGATACGCAGTATTTT.

This clone came up a few times. The V call is TRBV5-4, the J call TRBJ1-2; a possible D gene is TRBD1 (6 bases). Trimming left V 7 bases short and J 1 base short, with 14 bases between. CDR1 is SGHNT, CDR2 YYREEE, per germline (reference sequence). CDR3 length: 14 residues. The CDR3 sequence: CASSDTGINYGYTF. The CDR3 DNA reads TGTGCCAGCTCCGACACAGGGATTAACTATGGCTACACCTTC.

V is TRBV6-5 and J is TRBJ2-5; TRBD2 agrees at 12 bases. CDR1 and CDR2 from the germline V gene are MNHEY and SVGAGI. The CDR3 extends over 16 amino acids. V shed 0 bases and J 4 bases; nucleotides not matched to a gene: 3. DNA for the CDR3: TGTGCCAGCAGTTACTCCCTAGCGGGGGGGCGAGAGACCCAGTACTTC. Translation: CASSYSLAGGRETQYF.

The table lists this clone with a few counts. The chain couples TRBV19 to TRBJ1-1; D gene uncertain. V was clipped by 4 bases and J by 0 bases, with 6 bases between them. The germline gives CDR1 LNHDA, CDR2 SQIVND (reference sequence). The CDR3 contains 13 residues. The CDR3 loop is CASSTTMNTEAFF. The CDR3, as DNA: TGTGCCAGTAGTACCACTATGAACACTGAAGCTTTCTTT.

The CDR3 DNA reads TGCGCCAGCAGTCGACCCCCAGGCATTCAGTACTTC. Protein product: CASSRPPGIQYF. J is TRBJ2-4 and V is TRBV23-1; D not resolved. TRBV23-1 is designated an ORF whose function remains uncertain. Trimming pared 4 bases from V and 9 bases from J, leaving 10 bases between. The length of the CDR3 is 12 residues.

V is TRBV9 and J is TRBJ2-1, with D possibly being TRBD2 (5 bases). The ends were cut back, 1 base at V and 8 bases at J, with 13 bases in the middle. The CDR3 is made up of 14 amino acids. Germline V gene lookup returns CDR1 SGDLS and CDR2 YYNGEE. This chain's CDR3 is CASSVHGGLDEQFF. The CDR3 DNA reads TGTGCCAGCAGCGTACACGGAGGCCTAGATGAGCAGTTCTTC.

The chain couples TRBV19 to TRBJ1-5, with D unclear. V was shortened by 9 bases and J by 4 bases, with 19 bases between the two germline ends. CDR3 length equals 15 residues. Germline-derived CDR1 and CDR2 are LNHDA and SQIVND (reference sequence). The CDR3 protein is CASTLATLGNQPQHF. CDR3 DNA sequence: TGTGCCAGCACCTTAGCGACCTTAGGGAATCAGCCCCAGCATTTT.

The chain is built from TRBV19 and TRBJ1-3; TRBD1 aligns across 8 bases. This CDR3 has 15 residues. J was trimmed by 4 bases and V by 4 bases; bases with no gene match: 6. Germline assignment: CDR1 LNHDA and CDR2 SQIVND (reference sequence). The CDR3 bases are TGTGCCAGTAGTACCCCCGGGACAGGAGGAAACACCATATATTTT. It is translated as CASSTPGTGGNTIYF.

The rearrangement uses TRBV7-3 and TRBJ2-2, with unresolved D. This CDR3 is built from 16 residues. CDR1 is SGHTA and CDR2 is FQGTGA in the germline V gene. Between the trimmed V and J ends, which lost 0 bases and 1 base, there was a span of 9 bases. CDR3 DNA sequence: TGTGCCAGCAGCTTAACTAGCACTAAGAACACCGGGGAGCTGTTTTTT. This codes for CASSLTSTKNTGELFF.

V gene TRBV13 combines with J gene TRBJ2-1, with TRBD1 as a possible D gene (5 bases). Germline CDR1 is PRHDT and CDR2 is FYEKMQ (reference sequence). CDR3 length: 15 residues. Trimming stripped 5 bases from V and 8 bases from J, with 19 bases between. CDR3 coding DNA: TGTGCCAGCAGCATTTCGGACCAGGGCGAATATGAGCAGTTCTTC. As protein: CASSISDQGEYEQFF.